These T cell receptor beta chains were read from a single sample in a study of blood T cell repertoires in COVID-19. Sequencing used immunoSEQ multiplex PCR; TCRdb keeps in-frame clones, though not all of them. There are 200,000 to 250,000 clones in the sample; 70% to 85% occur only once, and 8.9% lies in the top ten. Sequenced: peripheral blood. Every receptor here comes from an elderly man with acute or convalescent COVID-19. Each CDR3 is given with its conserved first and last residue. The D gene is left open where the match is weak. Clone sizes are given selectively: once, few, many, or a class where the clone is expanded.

CDR3 DNA: TGTGCCAGCAGCGTGGGACAGGTGGCCTACAATGAGCAGTTCTTC; CDR3 protein: CASSVGQVAYNEQFF; V gene: TRBV9; D gene: TRBD1; J gene: TRBJ2-1; clone size: -
CDR3 DNA: TGTGCCAGCAGCCAGGGGACTGGAAGAAACACCATATATTTT; CDR3 protein: CASSQGTGRNTIYF; V gene: TRBV3-1/TRBV3-2; D gene: -; J gene: TRBJ1-3; clone size: -
CDR3 DNA: TGTGCCAGCACCTTAAGCGGGGGGCGCACAGATACGCAGTATTTT; CDR3 protein: CASTLSGGRTDTQYF; V gene: TRBV6-5; D gene: TRBD2; J gene: TRBJ2-3; clone size: -
CDR3 DNA: TGTGCCAGTAGTAGACAGGGATACGAGCAGTACTTC; CDR3 protein: CASSRQGYEQYF; V gene: TRBV19; D gene: TRBD1; J gene: TRBJ2-7; clone size: -
CDR3 DNA: TGTGCCAGCAGCGTCCGGGACTTGTCCACAGATACGCAGTATTTT; CDR3 protein: CASSVRDLSTDTQYF; V gene: TRBV9; D gene: -; J gene: TRBJ2-3; clone size: -
CDR3 DNA: TGTGCCAGCAGCTTGAGACAGGGCTCTGGAAACACCATATATTTT; CDR3 protein: CASSLRQGSGNTIYF; V gene: TRBV7-9; D gene: TRBD1; J gene: TRBJ1-3; clone size: -
CDR3 DNA: TGTGCCAGCAGACCTCCGGACAGATTCCCTTACGAGCAGTACTTC; CDR3 protein: CASRPPDRFPYEQYF; V gene: TRBV6-6; D gene: -; J gene: TRBJ2-7; clone size: few
CDR3 DNA: TGTGCCAGCAGTAGGACAGGGGGAGCAGATACGCAGTATTTT; CDR3 protein: CASSRTGGADTQYF; V gene: TRBV25-1; D gene: TRBD1; J gene: TRBJ2-3; clone size: -
CDR3 DNA: TGCGCCAGCAGGGGGGGGGCACAGCCCCAGCATTTT; CDR3 protein: CASRGGAQPQHF; V gene: TRBV10-2; D gene: -; J gene: TRBJ1-5; clone size: -
CDR3 DNA: TGTGCCAGCTCACCACCGAATAGCTTATCTACTATCTCCTACGAGCAGTACTTC; CDR3 protein: CASSPPNSLSTISYEQYF; V gene: TRBV18; D gene: -; J gene: TRBJ2-7; clone size: -
CDR3 DNA: TGTGCCAGCAGCTTAGCTTCGGGACTAGCGGGGACCTACGAGCAGTACTTC; CDR3 protein: CASSLASGLAGTYEQYF; V gene: TRBV7-2; D gene: TRBD2; J gene: TRBJ2-7; clone size: -
CDR3 DNA: TGTGCCAGCAGCTCAGGGGAGACCCAGTACTTC; CDR3 protein: CASSSGETQYF; V gene: TRBV7-9; D gene: -; J gene: TRBJ2-5; clone size: -
CDR3 DNA: TGTGCCAGCAGCTTAGGGCTAGCGGGAGTCAATGAGCAGTTCTTC; CDR3 protein: CASSLGLAGVNEQFF; V gene: TRBV7-2; D gene: TRBD2; J gene: TRBJ2-1; clone size: few
CDR3 DNA: TGTGCCAGCAGGAAGAATTGGGGACAGCTCACCGGGGAGCTGTTTTTT; CDR3 protein: CASRKNWGQLTGELFF; V gene: TRBV7-2; D gene: TRBD1; J gene: TRBJ2-2; clone size: -
CDR3 DNA: TGTGCCATCAGTTCGGGACTAGCGGGGAGTACGCAGTATTTT; CDR3 protein: CAISSGLAGSTQYF; V gene: TRBV10-3; D gene: TRBD2; J gene: TRBJ2-3; clone size: -